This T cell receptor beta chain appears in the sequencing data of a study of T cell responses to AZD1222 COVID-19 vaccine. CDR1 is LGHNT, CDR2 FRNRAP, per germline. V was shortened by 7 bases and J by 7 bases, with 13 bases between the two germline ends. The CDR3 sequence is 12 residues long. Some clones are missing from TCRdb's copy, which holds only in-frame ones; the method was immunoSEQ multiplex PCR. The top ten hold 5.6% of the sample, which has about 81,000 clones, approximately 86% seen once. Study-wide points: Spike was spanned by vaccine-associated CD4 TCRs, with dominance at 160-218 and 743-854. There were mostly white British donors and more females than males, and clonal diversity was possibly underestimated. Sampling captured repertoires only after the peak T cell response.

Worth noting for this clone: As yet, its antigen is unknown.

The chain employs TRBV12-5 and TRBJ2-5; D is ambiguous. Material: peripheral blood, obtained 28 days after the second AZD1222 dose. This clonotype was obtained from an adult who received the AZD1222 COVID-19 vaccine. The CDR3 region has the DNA TGTGCTAGTGCCCTCTCCCCAGGGACCCAGTACTTC. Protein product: CASALSPGTQYF.